Below, 9 T cell receptor beta chains from the same sample are listed, as sequenced in a study of shared clonotypes between healthy human individuals. Method: immunoSEQ multiplex PCR; TCRdb's copy keeps in-frame clones and lacks some. The repertoire holds a few million clones, with approximately 90% as singletons. What was sequenced was naive CD4+ T cells sorted from blood. The subset here: CD45RA+ positively selected. The origin of the receptors is a man between 18 and 35 years old in good health.

The rearrangement joins TRBV4-3 to TRBJ2-5; 9 bases map to TRBD2. The length of the CDR3 is 17 residues. The junction had 9 bases not matched to a gene; V was cut back by 0 bases and J by 4 bases. Germline CDR1 is LGHNA and CDR2 is YSLEER. The CDR3 protein is CASSQEGAGGPGETQYF. The CDR3 DNA sequence: TGCGCCAGCAGCCAAGAGGGGGCGGGAGGGCCTGGAGAGACCCAGTACTTC.

V gene TRBV30 combines with J gene TRBJ2-2, with D uncertain. Germline V gene sequence: CDR1 GTSNPN, CDR2 SVGIG (reference sequence). Trimming took off 3 bases at V and 7 bases at J, with 6 bases between the two ends. CDR3 length: 11 residues. The CDR3 DNA sequence: TGTGCCTGGAGGGCGCGCGGGGAGCTGTTTTTT. Translated: CAWRARGELFF.

This clone has more than one count but fewer than ten. The genes are TRBV29-1 and TRBJ1-1; D remains unclear. Germline V gene data show CDR1 as SQVTM and CDR2 as ANQGSEA. The CDR3 contains 13 residues. Trimming shortened V by 5 bases and J by 2 bases, and 12 bases separated the two germline ends. CDR3: CSVWTATNTEAFF. DNA of the CDR3: TGCAGCGTTTGGACCGCTACAAACACTGAAGCTTTCTTT.

The J gene is TRBJ1-6, the V gene TRBV6-5, with TRBD1 matching 7 bases. CDR3 length equals 15 residues. Germline V gene sequence: CDR1 MNHEY, CDR2 SVGAGI. With 6 bases clipped from V and 7 bases from J, the junction kept 9 bases outside the gene matches. The DNA of the CDR3 is TGTGCCAGCAGAAGTCCCGGACAGGTGAATTCACCCCTCCACTTT. Translating it yields CASRSPGQVNSPLHF.

The chain couples TRBV4-1 to TRBJ2-1; maybe TRBD2 (7 bases). V gave up 4 bases and J gave up 8 bases, with 24 bases separating them. CDR3 size: 17 residues. Germline CDR1 is MGHRA and CDR2 is YSYEKL. As DNA, the CDR3 is TGCGCCAGCAGCCGTGGAGAAGCGGGGCCAGAGGGGGATGAGCAGTTCTTC. Residues: CASSRGEAGPEGDEQFF.

The CDR3 spells CASSVTAVNTEAFF. The CDR3 DNA is TGTGCCAGCAGCGTAACGGCAGTTAACACTGAAGCTTTCTTT. This rearrangement joins TRBV9 to TRBJ1-1; D gene unclear. V gave up 1 base and J gave up 2 bases, with 9 bases separating them. The CDR3 loop spans 14 amino acids. The germline gives CDR1 SGDLS, CDR2 YYNGEE.

V gene TRBV2 combines with J gene TRBJ2-1; weak D call: TRBD1 (5 bases). The CDR3 sequence is 13 residues long. V gave up 7 bases and J gave up 10 bases, with 17 bases separating them. Germline V lookup: CDR1 SNHLY, CDR2 FYNNEI. The CDR3 region is CASTVPYDREQFF. DNA for the CDR3: TGTGCCAGCACAGTCCCTTATGACAGAGAGCAGTTCTTC. Full variable domain (missing parts from reference TRBV2 and TRBJ2-1): EPEVTQTPSHQVTQMGQEVILRCVPISNHLYFYWYRQILGQKVEFLVSFYNNEISEKSEIFDDQFSVERPDGSNFTLKIRSTKLEDSAMYFCASTVPYDREQFFGPGTRLTVL.

The CDR3 coding sequence is TGCAGCGTTGAAGGGCCTAGGCCCTACGAGCAGTACTTC. Protein product: CSVEGPRPYEQYF. This rearrangement joins TRBV29-1 to TRBJ2-7, with D uncertain. Trimming took off 1 base at V and 2 bases at J, with 9 bases between the two ends. Germline V gene data show CDR1 as SQVTM and CDR2 as ANQGSEA. The CDR3 is 13 amino acids.

This clone appeared once. V gene TRBV1 combines with J gene TRBJ2-3; TRBD2 is the table's D call, not checked against the DNA. TRBV1 is noted as a pseudogene. The CDR3 length is 17 residues. The chain's CDR3 is CTSSPHGSGDRRDTQYF. The CDR3, as DNA: TGCACCAGCAGCCCCCATGGTAGCGGGGACCGTAGAGATACGCAGTATTTT.